Each of the 18 T cell receptor beta chains below was sequenced from the same sample in a study of shared clonotypes between healthy human individuals. Sequencing used immunoSEQ multiplex PCR; TCRdb keeps in-frame clones, though not all of them. Among about 1 million clones listed, around 75% were seen once. Sequencing was carried out using memory CD4+ T cells sorted from blood. Subset specified: CD45RA-negative fraction. The receptors stem from a man younger than 35 in good health.

The chain links TRBV27 to TRBJ1-3, with D perhaps TRBD1 (6 bases). This CDR3 has 15 amino acids. Germline V CDR1 and CDR2: MNHEY, SMNVEV (reference sequence). V shed 5 bases and J shed 0 bases, with 11 bases lying between them. The CDR3 spells CASSVTGTSGNTIYF. Written as DNA, the CDR3 is TGTGCCAGCAGTGTTACAGGGACCTCTGGAAACACCATATATTTT.

The rearrangement joins TRBV28 to TRBJ2-5, with unresolved D. Germline CDR1 is MDHEN and CDR2 is SYDVKM. The CDR3 has 13 residues. Trimming removed 6 bases at V and 4 bases at J, with 12 bases between. The CDR3 protein is CASSSSVRETQYF. The CDR3 coding sequence is TGTGCCAGCAGCTCCTCGGTTCGAGAGACCCAGTACTTC.

The chain uses TRBV2 and TRBJ1-5; the D gene is possibly TRBD1 (5 bases). The CDR3 runs to 14 residues. V lost 6 bases and J lost 3, with 12 bases in between. Germline V gives CDR1 SNHLY, CDR2 FYNNEI. The CDR3 protein is CASRGDSFNQPQHF. Written as DNA, the CDR3 is TGTGCCAGCAGGGGTGACAGCTTCAATCAGCCCCAGCATTTT.

This clone was picked up a small number of times. This chain connects TRBV4-3 to TRBJ2-2, with TRBD1 matching over 8 bases. Germline V lookup: CDR1 LGHNA, CDR2 YSLEER. The CDR3 is 16 residues long. J lost 4 bases, V lost 4 bases, and 8 bases had no gene match. The CDR3 loop is CASSLGQGWGTGELFF. In DNA form, the CDR3 reads TGCGCCAGCAGCCTAGGACAGGGATGGGGCACCGGGGAGCTGTTTTTT.

The rearrangement joins TRBV7-2 to TRBJ1-4; D not resolved. Germline loops: CDR1 SGHTA, CDR2 FQGNSA. V was shortened by 6 bases and J by 7 bases, with 12 bases between the two germline ends. This CDR3 spans 13 amino acids. The CDR3 region is CASRGLTGEKLFF. The CDR3 DNA sequence: TGTGCCAGCAGGGGTTTAACTGGTGAAAAACTGTTTTTT.

The V gene is TRBV6-1, the J gene TRBJ1-1; D possibly corresponds to TRBD1 (6 bases). CDR1 is MNHNS and CDR2 is SASEGT in the germline V gene. Trimming removed 4 bases at V and 6 bases at J, with 21 bases between. The CDR3 totals 16 residues. CDR3 protein: CASSGSGLGAIAEAFF. The DNA for the CDR3 is TGTGCCAGCAGTGGAAGTGGTCTGGGGGCTATCGCTGAAGCTTTCTTT.

The V call is TRBV2, the J call TRBJ2-7; D gene uncertain. Germline lookup yields CDR1 SNHLY and CDR2 FYNNEI. The CDR3 length is 11 residues. Trimming pared 7 bases from V and 4 bases from J, leaving 8 bases between. CDR3 sequence (DNA): TGTGCCAGCAAAACGGAGTACGAGCAGTACTTC. It is translated as CASKTEYEQYF.

The gene calls are TRBV30 and TRBJ1-5, with D tentatively TRBD1 (5 bases). V shed 4 bases and J shed 0 bases, with 7 bases lying between them. There are 13 residues in the CDR3. CDR1 is GTSNPN and CDR2 is SVGIG in the germline V gene (reference sequence). CDR3 protein: CAWTGNSNQPQHF. For the CDR3, the DNA is TGTGCCTGGACAGGGAATAGCAATCAGCCCCAGCATTTT.

The gene calls are TRBV9 and TRBJ2-1; TRBD2 matches 8 bases. Germline CDR1 is SGDLS and CDR2 is YYNGEE. This CDR3 spans 15 amino acids. Germline trimming cut 0 bases from V and 8 bases from J; bases unmatched to any gene: 7. Written as DNA, the CDR3 is TGTGCCAGCAGCGTAGGTTATAGCGGGGACTATGAGCAGTTCTTC. Its protein is CASSVGYSGDYEQFF.

The chain is built from TRBV18 and TRBJ1-2; 12 bases agree with TRBD1. This CDR3 comprises 16 residues. Germline CDR1 and CDR2: KGHSH and LQKENI. The V gene end was trimmed by 1 base and the J gene end by 7 bases; junction bases not matched to a gene: 7. The CDR3 sequence is CASSPLPGQGAIGYTF. The CDR3 DNA reads TGTGCCAGCTCACCACTTCCGGGACAGGGGGCGATTGGCTACACCTTC. Full variable domain (missing parts from reference TRBV18 and TRBJ1-2): NAGVMQNPRHLVRRRGQEARLRCSPMKGHSHVYWYRQLPEEGLKFMVYLQKENIIDESGMPKERFSAEFPKEGPSILRIQQVVRGDSAAYFCASSPLPGQGAIGYTFGSGTRLTVV.

The gene calls are TRBV11-2 and TRBJ2-7; a possible D gene is TRBD1 (6 bases). Per germline, CDR1 SGHAT and CDR2 FQNNGV. V shed 4 bases and J shed 2 bases, with 15 bases lying between them. The CDR3 has 15 amino acids. The CDR3 region is CASSSQGTTTYEQYF. The CDR3 DNA is TGTGCCAGCAGCTCGCAGGGGACGACTACCTACGAGCAGTACTTC.

This clone appeared once. This chain connects TRBV2 to TRBJ2-7, with D possibly called TRBD1 or TRBD2 (5 bases each). Per germline, CDR1 SNHLY and CDR2 FYNNEI. This CDR3 has 15 residues. Trimming took off 6 bases at V and 6 bases at J, with 21 bases between the two ends. The CDR3 DNA reads as TGTGCCAGCAGACGACCCCGGGACCTACTCCGCGAGCAGTACTTC. It specifies CASRRPRDLLREQYF.

This clone was detected once. In DNA, the CDR3 is TGTGCCAGCTCCAATGGGGGGGTTGGAAACACCATATATTTT. Protein: CASSNGGVGNTIYF. This chain joins TRBV7-9 and TRBJ1-3; weak D call: TRBD1 (5 bases). Germline lookup yields CDR1 SEHNR and CDR2 FQNEAQ (reference sequence). The CDR3 is 14 residues long. Trimming left V 8 bases short and J 3 bases short, with 14 bases between.

The chain is built from TRBV7-2 and TRBJ2-2; 7 nucleotides line up with TRBD2. CDR1 and CDR2 from the germline V gene are SGHTA and FQGNSA. The CDR3 is 16 residues long. Losses at the gene ends were 5 bases for V and 5 bases for J; bases not matched to a gene: 11. CDR3 nucleotides: TGTGCCAGCAGCCAGCAGGCGGGAGTAAAGACCGGGGAGCTGTTTTTT. This gives the protein CASSQQAGVKTGELFF. The full variable domain, in which reference TRBV7-2 and TRBJ2-2 provide the parts outside the CDR3, is GAGVSQSPSNKVTEKGKDVELRCDPISGHTALYWYRQSLGQGLEFLIYFQGNSAPDKSGLPSDRFSAERTGGSVSTLTIQRTQQEDSAVYLCASSQQAGVKTGELFFGEGSRLTVL.

The chain combines TRBV5-6 with TRBJ1-5; D possibly corresponds to TRBD1 (5 bases). CDR3 length equals 14 residues. CDR1 is SGHDT and CDR2 is YYEEEE in the germline V gene. V lost 2 bases to trimming and J lost 11 bases, with 17 bases between them. CDR3 sequence (DNA): TGTGCCAGCAGCTTCACCGGGACCTTAGAGGCCCAGCATTTT. It codes for CASSFTGTLEAQHF.

The chain combines TRBV5-6 with TRBJ1-4, with D uncertain. Germline lookup yields CDR1 SGHDT and CDR2 YYEEEE. The V and J ends lost 0 bases and 7 bases respectively, with 10 bases between them. The CDR3 length is 14 residues. CDR3 sequence: CASSLGREGEKLFF. DNA of the CDR3: TGTGCCAGCAGCTTGGGTAGGGAGGGTGAAAAACTGTTTTTT.

The chain employs TRBV27 and TRBJ2-2; TRBD2 is a possible D gene (7 bases). Germline assignment: CDR1 MNHEY and CDR2 SMNVEV (reference sequence). The CDR3 covers 14 residues. V lost 7 bases and J lost 8, with 17 bases in between. This chain's CDR3 is CASTGGPIPGELFF. CDR3 DNA: TGTGCCAGCACCGGGGGGCCCATCCCTGGGGAGCTGTTTTTT.

The count of this clone is one. The V and J genes are TRBV7-6 and TRBJ2-2, with D unresolved. CDR1 and CDR2 (germline): SGHVS, FNYEAQ. CDR3 length: 16 residues. Trimming left V 5 bases short and J 0 bases short, with 13 bases between. The CDR3 nucleotides read TGTGCCAGCAGCCTACGTATGGGGACGAACACCGGGGAGCTGTTTTTT. Translation gives CASSLRMGTNTGELFF. Filled out from reference TRBV7-6 and TRBJ2-2, the complete variable domain reads GAGVSQSPRYKVTKRGQDVALRCDPISGHVSLYWYRQALGQGPEFLTYFNYEAQQDKSGLPNDRFSAERPEGSISTLTIQRTEQRDSAMYRCASSLRMGTNTGELFFGEGSRLTVL.